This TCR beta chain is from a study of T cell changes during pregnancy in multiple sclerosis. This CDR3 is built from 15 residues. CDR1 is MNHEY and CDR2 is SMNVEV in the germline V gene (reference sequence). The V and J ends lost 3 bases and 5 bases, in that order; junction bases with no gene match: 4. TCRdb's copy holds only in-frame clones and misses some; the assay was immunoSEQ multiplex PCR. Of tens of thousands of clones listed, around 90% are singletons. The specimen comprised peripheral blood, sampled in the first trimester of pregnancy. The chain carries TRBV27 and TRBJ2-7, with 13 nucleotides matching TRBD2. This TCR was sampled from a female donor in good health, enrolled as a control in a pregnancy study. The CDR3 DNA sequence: TGTGCCAGCAGTTTCACTAGCGGGGGGGCGAACGAGCAGTACTTC. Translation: CASSFTSGGANEQYF.